The clone carrying this T cell receptor (beta chain) was counted a single time. These data come from a study of somatic mutations in cytotoxic T cells in rheumatoid arthritis. The wider study: Using a FACSAria II or Sony SH800, a portion of the V beta antibody-stained T-cell populations were flow-sorted at nearly 100% purity, and among those populations were V beta1+ cells that were then sequenced for TCRB.

Measured with immunoSEQ multiplex PCR; TCRdb has only the in-frame clones, and not every one. The sample contains 4,000 to 5,000 clones, around 89% of which appear only once. CDR3 length: 15 residues. Germline assignment: CDR1 SQVTM and CDR2 ANQGSEA. Trimming took 4 bases from V and 2 from J; bases not matched to a gene: 5. Sequences were obtained from CD8+ T cells sorted from blood. The chain uses TRBV29-1 and TRBJ2-7; 13 nucleotides align to TRBD2. The receptor comes from a woman between 65 and 79 years old with rheumatoid arthritis. CDR3 in DNA: TGCAGCGTTGGACTAGCGGGGGGCCGTCCCTACGAGCAGTACTTC. Translating it yields CSVGLAGGRPYEQYF.